The 17 T cell receptor beta chains presented below share a single source sample, sequenced in a study of CD8+CD57+ T cells in acquired aplastic anemia (dated by TCRdb to 2016 to 2018). The sequencing machine was an Illumina HiSeq 2000. Genomic DNA was used as template for profiling of TCR beta VDJ combinations and CDR3 sequences. Through fastp at Q25 and MiXCR, TCRdb rebuilt clones from the public reads, retaining in-frame beta chains. All rows with the same CDR3 protein become a single entry with the most common DNA and genes. The sample includes about 150,000 distinct CDR3 sequences, with 41% observed a single time. The ten largest clones represent 8% to 8.5% of the sample. The sample comprised sorted CD4+, CD8+, or CD8+CD57+ T cells (not recorded which) from PBMCs. These receptors came from a human donor in good health, serving as a control.

V is TRBV6-5 and J is TRBJ2-7; the D gene is possibly TRBD1 (6 bases). V lost 4 bases to trimming and J lost 0 bases, with 10 bases between them. The CDR3 length is 14 residues. The germline CDR1 and CDR2 sequences are MNHEY and SVGAGI. The CDR3 here is CASSSGASSYEQYF. CDR3 in DNA: TGTGCCAGCAGTTCAGGGGCCAGCTCCTACGAGCAGTACTTC.

V usage is TRBV29-1 and J usage is TRBJ2-5, with TRBD2 identical over 8 bases. The better agreement between TRBJ2-7 and the DNA end casts doubt on the J call. This CDR3 is built from 12 residues. The germline gives CDR1 SQVTM, CDR2 ANQGSEA. Here the CDR3 DNA reads TGCAGCGTGGCCGCGGGGGGCGGCGAGCAGTACTTC. It translates to CSVAAGGGEQYF.

There are many counts of this clonotype. The chain uses TRBV4-2 and TRBJ1-2; D is uncertain. Germline V gene sequence: CDR1 LGHNA, CDR2 YNFKEQ. Trimming cost V 1 base and J 10 bases, with 13 bases left between them. CDR3 length: 13 amino acids. CDR3 region: CASSQASDGYYTF. The DNA for the CDR3 is TGTGCCAGCAGCCAAGCTTCGGACGGATACTACACCTTC.

This clonotype has a count of ten or more. The chain joins TRBV4-1 to TRBJ2-5; D perhaps matches TRBD1 (6 bases). Germline values: CDR1 MGHRA, CDR2 YSYEKL. Trimming took off 4 bases at V and 4 bases at J, with 13 bases between the two ends. The CDR3 has 14 residues. This CDR3 is CASSPSGVGETQYF. Written as DNA, the CDR3 is TGCGCCAGCAGCCCATCAGGGGTCGGAGAGACCCAGTACTTC.

As for this clonotype: A much larger clone sits a single nucleotide away, making a read error possible. The conserved final phenylalanine or tryptophan is absent from the CDR3, which likely points to a read error. The chain carries TRBV6-1 and TRBJ1-1; D uncertain. With 6 bases removed from V and 0 bases from J, the gap between germline ends came to 11 bases. CDR3 length: 14 residues. From germline, CDR1 is MNHNS and CDR2 SASEGT. The CDR3 sequence: CASRSFGMNTEAFS. The DNA for the CDR3 is TGTGCCAGCAGGTCTTTTGGGATGAACACTGAAGCTTTCTCT.

The J gene is TRBJ1-2, the V gene TRBV11-2; D gene ambiguous. This CDR3 contains 19 residues. Germline CDR1 SGHAT, CDR2 FQNNGV. Trimming left V 2 bases short and J 3 bases short, with 25 bases between. CDR3 nucleotide sequence: TGTGCCAGCAGCTTATCCGGCACGGGAGGGCTTCTCAGCCACTATGGCTACACCTTC. Translating gives CASSLSGTGGLLSHYGYTF.

This clonotype has more than one count but fewer than ten. V usage is TRBV5-4 and J usage is TRBJ1-1; 11 nucleotides match TRBD1. The germline V gene encodes CDR1 SGHNT and CDR2 YYREEE (reference sequence). This CDR3 contains 16 residues. Trimming removed 3 bases from V and 2 bases from J; junction bases left unmatched: 6. This CDR3 is CASSSMDRGRNTEAFF. CDR3 nucleotide sequence: TGTGCCAGCAGCTCAATGGACAGGGGGCGAAACACTGAAGCTTTCTTT.

The chain joins TRBV2 to TRBJ2-1; TRBD2 might be the D (5 bases). CDR1 is SNHLY, CDR2 FYNNEI, per germline. The V end lost 8 bases, the J end lost 3 bases, and 20 bases lay between the germline ends. This CDR3 comprises 16 residues. CDR3 loop: CASVGGSAPNYNEQFF. The CDR3 bases are TGTGCCAGCGTAGGCGGGTCCGCCCCTAACTACAATGAGCAGTTCTTC.

The chain carries TRBV10-3 and TRBJ1-1; TRBD1 matches 9 bases. The CDR3 is 14 residues long. The V gene end was trimmed by 7 bases and the J gene end by 3 bases; junction bases not matched to a gene: 6. Germline CDR1 is ENHRY and CDR2 is SYGVKD. The CDR3 nucleotides read TGTGCCATCAAAACAGGGGGCGCCGACACTGAAGCTTTCTTT. This translates into CAIKTGGADTEAFF.

J is TRBJ2-7 and V is TRBV19; 10 nucleotides align to TRBD1. From germline, CDR1 is LNHDA and CDR2 SQIVND (reference sequence). With 5 bases clipped from V and 11 bases from J, the junction kept 6 bases outside the gene matches. The CDR3 has 12 amino acids. The CDR3 DNA reads TGTGCCAGTAGTCCCTGGGGACAGGGGAAGTACTTC. As protein: CASSPWGQGKYF. The whole variable domain, filled in from reference TRBV19 and TRBJ2-7, reads DGGITQSPKYLFRKEGQNVTLSCEQNLNHDAMYWYRQDPGQGLRLIYYSQIVNDFQKGDIAEGYSVSREKKESFPLTVTSAQKNPTAFYLCASSPWGQGKYFGPGTRLTVT.

V and J are TRBV15 and TRBJ1-2; D not certain. Trimming took off 1 base at V and 4 bases at J, with 7 bases between the two ends. Germline V CDR1 and CDR2: LNHNV, YYDKDF (reference sequence). This CDR3 comprises 13 residues. CDR3 sequence: CATSRGWGYGYTF. The CDR3 DNA reads TGTGCCACCAGCAGAGGTTGGGGCTATGGCTACACCTTC. The full variable domain, its missing parts supplied by reference TRBV15 and TRBJ1-2, is DAMVIQNPRYQVTQFGKPVTLSCSQTLNHNVMYWYQQKSSQAPKLLFHYYDKDFNNEADTPDNFQSRRPNTSFCFLDIRSPGLGDTAMYLCATSRGWGYGYTFGSGTRLTVV.

At least ten counts were recorded for this clonotype. This chain joins TRBV24-1 and TRBJ1-5; TRBD1 matches at 8 bases. V dropped 2 bases and J dropped 6; count of bases not matched to a gene: 5. The CDR3 extends over 15 amino acids. CDR1 is KGHDR and CDR2 is SFDVKD in the germline V gene. CDR3 coding DNA: TGTGCCACCAGTGATTCTGGACAGGGAAGTCAGCCCCAGCATTTT. Translated: CATSDSGQGSQPQHF.

This clonotype has ten or more counts. V gene TRBV6-1 combines with J gene TRBJ1-2; the D gene is possibly TRBD1 (5 bases). Trimming shortened V by 5 bases and J by 5 bases, and 15 bases separated the two germline ends. CDR3 size: 14 residues. Germline V gene data show CDR1 as MNHNS and CDR2 as SASEGT. Here the CDR3 DNA reads TGTGCCAGCAGTCAGCGTCCGGGGGAATATGGCTACACCTTC. Translation gives CASSQRPGEYGYTF.

This clonotype has at least ten counts. The chain links TRBV30 to TRBJ1-1; D gene ambiguous. Germline CDR1 is GTSNPN and CDR2 is SVGIG (reference sequence). The CDR3 runs 16 residues. V was shortened by 2 bases and J by 1 base, with 17 bases between the two germline ends. The CDR3: CAWSWETTFQNTEAFF. The CDR3 DNA reads TGTGCCTGGAGTTGGGAGACCACTTTCCAGAACACTGAAGCTTTCTTT.

The chain joins TRBV10-3 to TRBJ1-4; weak D call: TRBD1 (5 bases). V shed 3 bases and J shed 7 bases, with 18 bases lying between them. From germline, CDR1 is ENHRY and CDR2 SYGVKD. The CDR3 runs to 16 residues. CDR3 residues: CAISESNSGYPEKLFF. The CDR3 bases are TGTGCCATCAGTGAATCAAATTCAGGGTATCCTGAAAAACTGTTTTTT.

The gene calls are TRBV20-1 and TRBJ1-4; D is unclear. Germline CDR1 reads DFQATT; CDR2 reads SNEGSKA (reference sequence). V gave up 1 base and J gave up 8 bases, with 11 bases separating them. CDR3 length: 13 amino acids. CDR3 sequence (DNA): TGCAGTGCTAGAGCCCCCAGACGGGAAAAACTGTTTTTT. It encodes CSARAPRREKLFF.

This clonotype was recorded at least ten times. The chain links TRBV7-2 to TRBJ2-3, with TRBD2 identical over 12 bases. CDR3 length equals 16 residues. V shed 3 bases, J shed 7 bases, and the junction held 8 bases outside the gene matches. Germline CDR1 reads SGHTA; CDR2 reads FQGNSA. This CDR3 is CASSFLPSGGANTQYF. CDR3 bases: TGTGCCAGCAGCTTCCTCCCTAGCGGGGGGGCAAATACGCAGTATTTT.